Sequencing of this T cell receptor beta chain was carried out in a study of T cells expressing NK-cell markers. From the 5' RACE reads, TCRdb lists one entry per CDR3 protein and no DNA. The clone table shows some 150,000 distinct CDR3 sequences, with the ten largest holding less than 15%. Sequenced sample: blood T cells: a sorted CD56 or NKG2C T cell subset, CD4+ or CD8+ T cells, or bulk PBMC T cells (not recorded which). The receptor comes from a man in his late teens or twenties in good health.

CDR3 sequence reads: CASSYYGLGETEQFF. The rearrangement links TRBV6-5 to TRBJ2-1; TCRdb designates TRBD2, a call that cannot be tested without DNA. Germline V gene lookup returns CDR1 MNHEY and CDR2 SVGAGI. This CDR3 region has 15 residues.